The rows below give T cell receptor beta chains drawn from one sample of a study of memory CD4+ T cells and cytomegalovirus serostatus. Profiling relied on immunoSEQ multiplex PCR, and the TCRdb table lists in-frame clones only, not all of them. Of 50,000 to 75,000 clones detected, 75% to 90% appear once; the ten largest clones hold roughly 0.95%. Specimen: memory CD4+ T cells from blood. Receptor source: an adult in good health and CMV-seronegative. Each CDR3 is given with its conserved first and last residue. The order of the fields is clone size, J gene, D gene, V gene, CDR3 protein, CDR3 DNA. D genes are given only for firm matches. Clone sizes are given selectively: once, few, many, or a class where the clone is expanded.

clone size: .; J gene: TRBJ2-4; D gene: TRBD2; V gene: TRBV19; CDR3 protein: CASSLAGEAIQYF; CDR3 DNA: TGTGCCAGTAGCTTAGCGGGAGAGGCCATTCAGTACTTC
clone size: few; J gene: TRBJ2-2; D gene: TRBD1; V gene: TRBV7-2; CDR3 protein: CASRFPGQGNTGELFF; CDR3 DNA: TGTGCCAGCAGGTTTCCGGGACAGGGGAACACCGGGGAGCTGTTTTTT
clone size: .; J gene: TRBJ2-6; D gene: .; V gene: TRBV18; CDR3 protein: CASSEGSGANVLTF; CDR3 DNA: TGTGCCAGCTCAGAGGGATCTGGGGCCAACGTCCTGACTTTC
clone size: .; J gene: TRBJ1-2; D gene: .; V gene: TRBV5-6; CDR3 protein: CASSLAGRRQGSGYGYTF; CDR3 DNA: TGTGCCAGCAGCTTGGCCGGCAGGAGGCAGGGATCTGGCTATGGCTACACCTTC
clone size: .; J gene: TRBJ2-7; D gene: .; V gene: TRBV6-1; CDR3 protein: CASSERGLLSYEQYF; CDR3 DNA: TGTGCCAGCAGTGAAAGGGGACTCCTATCCTACGAGCAGTACTTC
clone size: .; J gene: TRBJ2-3; D gene: .; V gene: TRBV18; CDR3 protein: CASSLDYLSTDTQYF; CDR3 DNA: TGTGCCAGCTCACTAGACTACCTCAGCACAGATACGCAGTATTTT
clone size: .; J gene: TRBJ1-6; D gene: .; V gene: TRBV6-5; CDR3 protein: CASSYKPRGSPLHF; CDR3 DNA: TGTGCCAGCAGTTACAAACCTAGGGGGTCACCCCTCCACTTT
clone size: .; J gene: TRBJ2-1; D gene: TRBD2; V gene: TRBV5-1; CDR3 protein: CASSFPRGDNEQFF; CDR3 DNA: TGCGCCAGCAGCTTCCCGCGGGGGGACAATGAGCAGTTCTTC
clone size: .; J gene: TRBJ2-2; D gene: .; V gene: TRBV6-1; CDR3 protein: CASSEVVIIGELFF; CDR3 DNA: TGTGCCAGCAGTGAAGTTGTAATTATCGGGGAGCTGTTTTTT
clone size: .; J gene: TRBJ2-7; D gene: TRBD2; V gene: TRBV6-5; CDR3 protein: CASSSPGLAGYEQYF; CDR3 DNA: TGTGCCAGCAGTTCTCCGGGACTAGCGGGCTACGAGCAGTACTTC
clone size: .; J gene: TRBJ2-2; D gene: TRBD1; V gene: TRBV4-2; CDR3 protein: CASSQDMVQGARIRELFF; CDR3 DNA: TGTGCCAGCAGCCAAGATATGGTTCAGGGGGCGAGAATCAGGGAGCTGTTTTTT
clone size: .; J gene: TRBJ2-3; D gene: .; V gene: TRBV6-6; CDR3 protein: CASSYTGPTDTQYF; CDR3 DNA: TGTGCCAGCAGTTACACTGGACCCACAGATACGCAGTATTTT
clone size: .; J gene: TRBJ1-4; D gene: .; V gene: TRBV30; CDR3 protein: CAWSFTNEKLFF; CDR3 DNA: TGTGCCTGGTCATTCACGAATGAAAAACTGTTTTTT
clone size: once; J gene: TRBJ1-1; D gene: .; V gene: TRBV18; CDR3 protein: CASSPPAGVNTEAFF; CDR3 DNA: TGTGCCAGCTCACCACCGGCAGGGGTGAACACTGAAGCTTTCTTT
clone size: .; J gene: TRBJ1-2; D gene: .; V gene: TRBV2; CDR3 protein: CASSPFGGGRSWYGYTF; CDR3 DNA: TGTGCCAGCAGCCCTTTCGGGGGGGGGCGCAGTTGGTATGGCTACACCTTC
clone size: .; J gene: TRBJ2-3; D gene: .; V gene: TRBV18; CDR3 protein: CASSPPSTDTQYF; CDR3 DNA: TGTGCCAGCTCACCACCAAGCACAGATACGCAGTATTTT
clone size: .; J gene: TRBJ1-2; D gene: TRBD1; V gene: TRBV30; CDR3 protein: CAWTRDRHNYGYTF; CDR3 DNA: TGTGCCTGGACCCGGGACAGACATAACTATGGCTACACCTTC
clone size: once; J gene: TRBJ2-5; D gene: .; V gene: TRBV18; CDR3 protein: CASSPRREETQYF; CDR3 DNA: TGTGCCAGCTCACCCCGCAGGGAAGAGACCCAGTACTTC
clone size: .; J gene: TRBJ2-1; D gene: .; V gene: TRBV27; CDR3 protein: CASSLGANNEQFF; CDR3 DNA: TGTGCCAGCAGTTTGGGTGCTAACAATGAGCAGTTCTTC
clone size: .; J gene: TRBJ2-7; D gene: TRBD1; V gene: TRBV2; CDR3 protein: CASRKDREPNYEQYF; CDR3 DNA: TGTGCCAGCAGAAAAGACAGGGAGCCAAACTACGAGCAGTACTTC
clone size: .; J gene: TRBJ2-7; D gene: .; V gene: TRBV6-6; CDR3 protein: CASTLSSSYEQYF; CDR3 DNA: TGTGCCAGCACCCTCTCGTCCTCCTACGAGCAGTACTTC
clone size: few; J gene: TRBJ2-7; D gene: TRBD1; V gene: TRBV27; CDR3 protein: CASMGQNSYEQYF; CDR3 DNA: TGTGCCAGCATGGGACAGAACTCCTACGAGCAGTACTTC
clone size: .; J gene: TRBJ2-3; D gene: TRBD2; V gene: TRBV14; CDR3 protein: CASSQGSGGPRDTQYF; CDR3 DNA: TGTGCCAGCAGTCAAGGTTCGGGGGGGCCTCGGGATACGCAGTATTTT
clone size: few; J gene: TRBJ2-1; D gene: .; V gene: TRBV14; CDR3 protein: CASSPQGRSYNEQFF; CDR3 DNA: TGTGCCAGCAGCCCCCAGGGACGGTCCTACAATGAGCAGTTCTTC
clone size: .; J gene: TRBJ1-1; D gene: .; V gene: TRBV4-1; CDR3 protein: CASSRSIYLMNTEAFF; CDR3 DNA: TGCGCCAGCAGCCGGAGCATTTACCTTATGAACACTGAAGCTTTCTTT
clone size: .; J gene: TRBJ2-1; D gene: TRBD2; V gene: TRBV5-6; CDR3 protein: CASSRTSGSPTTAQLQFF; CDR3 DNA: TGTGCCAGCAGCCGGACTAGCGGAAGCCCGACGACAGCTCAATTGCAGTTCTTC
clone size: .; J gene: TRBJ1-2; D gene: .; V gene: TRBV18; CDR3 protein: CASSPSRQVGSGYTF; CDR3 DNA: TGTGCCAGCTCACCCTCGAGACAGGTGGGAAGCGGCTACACCTTC
clone size: .; J gene: TRBJ1-5; D gene: .; V gene: TRBV30; CDR3 protein: CAWSNYGVGNQPQHF; CDR3 DNA: TGTGCCTGGAGTAATTACGGAGTTGGCAATCAGCCCCAGCATTTT
clone size: .; J gene: TRBJ1-1; D gene: .; V gene: TRBV28; CDR3 protein: CASTRGGGTEAFF; CDR3 DNA: TGTGCCAGCACAAGAGGCGGGGGCACTGAAGCTTTCTTT
clone size: once; J gene: TRBJ2-2; D gene: TRBD1; V gene: TRBV7-7; CDR3 protein: CASSLKQGAGELFF; CDR3 DNA: TGTGCTAGCAGCTTAAAGCAGGGGGCCGGGGAGCTGTTTTTT
clone size: .; J gene: TRBJ1-1; D gene: .; V gene: TRBV15; CDR3 protein: CATSRAPAAYMNTEAFF; CDR3 DNA: TGTGCCACCAGCAGAGCCCCGGCGGCTTACATGAACACTGAAGCTTTCTTT
clone size: .; J gene: TRBJ2-1; D gene: TRBD2; V gene: TRBV18; CDR3 protein: CASSPGLATYNEQFF; CDR3 DNA: TGTGCCAGCTCACCGGGACTAGCGACCTACAATGAGCAGTTCTTC
clone size: .; J gene: TRBJ1-2; D gene: .; V gene: TRBV10-3; CDR3 protein: CATARVPHYGYTF; CDR3 DNA: TGTGCCACCGCCCGGGTTCCCCACTATGGCTACACCTTC
clone size: once; J gene: TRBJ2-5; D gene: .; V gene: TRBV19; CDR3 protein: CASRRDRTETQYF; CDR3 DNA: TGTGCCAGTAGGAGGGACCGGACGGAGACCCAGTACTTC
clone size: .; J gene: TRBJ1-6; D gene: .; V gene: TRBV6-5; CDR3 protein: CASSYSGETGPLHF; CDR3 DNA: TGTGCCAGCAGTTACTCGGGGGAAACGGGACCCCTCCACTTT
clone size: .; J gene: TRBJ2-7; D gene: .; V gene: TRBV28; CDR3 protein: CASSFGGPAYEQYF; CDR3 DNA: TGTGCCAGCAGTTTCGGAGGGCCAGCCTACGAGCAGTACTTC
clone size: .; J gene: TRBJ2-7; D gene: .; V gene: TRBV7-3; CDR3 protein: CASSLLGQPYEQYF; CDR3 DNA: TGTGCCAGCAGCTTATTGGGGCAGCCCTACGAGCAGTACTTC
clone size: .; J gene: TRBJ2-3; D gene: TRBD2; V gene: TRBV7-8; CDR3 protein: CASSPRSSGETDTQYF; CDR3 DNA: TGTGCCAGCAGCCCTCGTTCTAGCGGGGAGACAGATACGCAGTATTTT
clone size: .; J gene: TRBJ2-3; D gene: TRBD2; V gene: TRBV6-1; CDR3 protein: CASSERGLAGGWTDTQYF; CDR3 DNA: TGTGCCAGCAGTGAACGCGGGCTAGCGGGAGGGTGGACAGATACGCAGTATTTT
clone size: .; J gene: TRBJ2-5; D gene: .; V gene: TRBV9; CDR3 protein: CASSVGWQETQYF; CDR3 DNA: TGTGCCAGCAGCGTAGGTTGGCAAGAGACCCAGTACTTC
clone size: .; J gene: TRBJ2-7; D gene: TRBD2; V gene: TRBV5-4; CDR3 protein: CASSLVGPEAGGTYEQYF; CDR3 DNA: TGTGCCAGCAGCTTGGTGGGCCCTGAAGCGGGAGGGACCTACGAGCAGTACTTC
clone size: .; J gene: TRBJ2-3; D gene: .; V gene: TRBV2; CDR3 protein: CASSEDSAATQYF; CDR3 DNA: TGTGCCAGCAGTGAAGACTCGGCTGCTACGCAGTATTTT
clone size: .; J gene: TRBJ2-5; D gene: TRBD1; V gene: TRBV5-4; CDR3 protein: CASSFRQTGVKETQYF; CDR3 DNA: TGTGCCAGCAGCTTTCGGCAAACAGGGGTCAAAGAGACCCAGTACTTC
clone size: once; J gene: TRBJ1-2; D gene: .; V gene: TRBV21-1; CDR3 protein: CASISQGRGNYGYTF; CDR3 DNA: TGTGCCAGCATATCTCAGGGAAGAGGAAACTATGGCTACACCTTC
clone size: .; J gene: TRBJ1-2; D gene: .; V gene: TRBV19; CDR3 protein: CASRAGRVYGYTF; CDR3 DNA: TGTGCCAGTAGGGCGGGGCGCGTCTATGGCTACACCTTC
clone size: .; J gene: TRBJ2-1; D gene: TRBD1; V gene: TRBV19; CDR3 protein: CASSISGTGSYNEQFF; CDR3 DNA: TGTGCCAGTAGTATTTCCGGGACAGGGTCCTACAATGAGCAGTTCTTC
clone size: .; J gene: TRBJ2-1; D gene: TRBD2; V gene: TRBV7-2; CDR3 protein: CASSLWSGGYNEQFF; CDR3 DNA: TGTGCCAGCAGCTTATGGTCGGGAGGCTACAATGAGCAGTTCTTC
clone size: .; J gene: TRBJ2-1; D gene: TRBD2; V gene: TRBV27; CDR3 protein: CASSLRWVAGTEQFF; CDR3 DNA: TGTGCCAGCAGTCTCCGTTGGGTAGCGGGTACTGAGCAGTTCTTC
clone size: .; J gene: TRBJ2-2; D gene: .; V gene: TRBV19; CDR3 protein: CASSTGGHTGELFF; CDR3 DNA: TGTGCCAGTAGTACCGGTGGTCACACCGGGGAGCTGTTTTTT
clone size: medium-sized; J gene: TRBJ1-2; D gene: .; V gene: TRBV2; CDR3 protein: CASSEVSSSYGYTF; CDR3 DNA: TGTGCCAGCAGTGAAGTCAGCAGTAGCTATGGCTACACCTTC
clone size: .; J gene: TRBJ1-1; D gene: .; V gene: TRBV9; CDR3 protein: CASSVGGHTEAFF; CDR3 DNA: TGTGCCAGCAGCGTGGGGGGACATACTGAAGCTTTCTTT
clone size: few; J gene: TRBJ1-1; D gene: .; V gene: TRBV7-9; CDR3 protein: CASSTTVNTEAFF; CDR3 DNA: TGTGCCAGCAGCACGACAGTGAACACTGAAGCTTTCTTT
clone size: .; J gene: TRBJ1-2; D gene: .; V gene: TRBV7-3; CDR3 protein: CASSLNAAVTYNGYTF; CDR3 DNA: TGTGCCAGCAGCCTGAACGCTGCGGTGACATATAATGGCTACACCTTC
clone size: .; J gene: TRBJ2-1; D gene: TRBD1; V gene: TRBV9; CDR3 protein: CASSVDGRGLNEQFF; CDR3 DNA: TGTGCCAGCAGCGTAGATGGCAGGGGGCTCAATGAGCAGTTCTTC
clone size: .; J gene: TRBJ2-5; D gene: TRBD1; V gene: TRBV5-6; CDR3 protein: CASSLGQGRETQYF; CDR3 DNA: TGTGCCAGCAGCTTGGGACAGGGCCGAGAGACCCAGTACTTC
clone size: .; J gene: TRBJ2-2; D gene: .; V gene: TRBV28; CDR3 protein: CASTTNLRELFF; CDR3 DNA: TGTGCCAGCACTACAAATCTAAGGGAGCTGTTTTTT
clone size: few; J gene: TRBJ2-7; D gene: .; V gene: TRBV6-1; CDR3 protein: CASRQGTPSYEQYF; CDR3 DNA: TGTGCCAGCAGGCAGGGAACCCCCTCCTACGAGCAGTACTTC
clone size: once; J gene: TRBJ2-7; D gene: .; V gene: TRBV6-5; CDR3 protein: CASSAPLTGRNEQYF; CDR3 DNA: TGTGCCAGCAGTGCCCCCTTGACGGGAAGGAACGAGCAGTACTTC